The 21 T cell receptor beta chains below all came from one sample that was sequenced in a study of OX40 agonist ivuxolimab in advanced cancers. The repertoire was sequenced with immunoSEQ multiplex PCR; TCRdb's copy has only in-frame clones and lacks some. The table shows tens of thousands of clones, with about 81% occurring only once. The sample consisted of CD4+ or CD8+ T cells sorted from blood, taken in a trial of the OX40 agonist ivuxolimab. Receptors were obtained from an adult with an advanced solid tumor such as melanoma, head and neck, liver or kidney cancer.

The chain carries TRBV7-6 and TRBJ1-3; D is unresolved. Trimming removed 7 bases from V and 1 base from J, with 14 bases in between. The germline V gene encodes CDR1 SGHVS and CDR2 FNYEAQ. This CDR3 has 15 amino acids. The CDR3 bases are TGTGCCAGCACCCCGAGTTCATCTTCTGGAAACACCATATATTTT. It encodes CASTPSSSSGNTIYF.

This clone has more than one count but fewer than ten. This chain uses TRBV2 with TRBJ2-7; 7 nucleotides line up with TRBD2. Germline CDR1 SNHLY, CDR2 FYNNEI. CDR3 length: 11 residues. J gave up 3 bases and V 9 bases, and 2 bases lay outside the gene matches. This CDR3 is CASGRGYEQYF. CDR3 in DNA: TGTGCCAGTGGGAGGGGCTACGAGCAGTACTTC.

This rearrangement joins TRBV7-9 to TRBJ1-1, with unresolved D. This CDR3 region has 15 residues. Germline assignment: CDR1 SEHNR and CDR2 FQNEAQ (reference sequence). Trimming left V 5 bases short and J 1 base short, with 14 bases between. CDR3 in amino acids: CASSPVGSSNTEAFF. The CDR3 nucleotides are TGTGCCAGCAGCCCCGTGGGCAGCTCGAACACTGAAGCTTTCTTT.

The V call is TRBV7-3, the J call TRBJ2-1; D may correspond to TRBD1 or TRBD2 (5 bases each). The CDR3 is 14 amino acids. CDR1 and CDR2 (germline): SGHTA, FQGTGA. Trimming pared 5 bases from V and 7 bases from J, leaving 15 bases between. The CDR3 DNA reads as TGTGCCAGCAGCCCCACCGGGACGTCGAATGAGCAGTTCTTC. Translating it yields CASSPTGTSNEQFF.

This clone was seen only a few times. The CDR3 coding sequence is TGTGCCAGCAGCCCCGCGGGGGCGAACCAAGAGACCCAGTACTTC. Its translation: CASSPAGANQETQYF. J is TRBJ2-5 and V is TRBV7-3, with D possibly TRBD2 on 7 matching bases. V was shortened by 5 bases and J by 0 bases, with 13 bases between the two germline ends. Germline V gene data show CDR1 as SGHTA and CDR2 as FQGTGA. The CDR3 sequence is 15 residues long. The entire variable domain, with the rest obtained from reference TRBV7-3 and TRBJ2-5, is as follows: GAGVSQTPSNKVTEKGKYVELRCDPISGHTALYWYRQSLGQGPEFLIYFQGTGAADDSGLPNDRFFAVRPEGSVSTLKIQRTERGDSAVYLCASSPAGANQETQYFGPGTRLLVL.

This clone was picked up a small number of times. The CDR3 DNA sequence: TGTGCCAGCAATACTGGGGGGGCGTCCGGGGAGCTGTTTTTT. Translation: CASNTGGASGELFF. The rearrangement uses TRBV6-6 and TRBJ2-2; perhaps TRBD2 as D (7 bases). The germline gives CDR1 MNHNY, CDR2 SVGAGI (reference sequence). The CDR3 contains 14 residues. The germline V and J ends were trimmed by 7 bases and 6 bases, with 15 bases remaining between them.

The V call is TRBV4-3, the J call TRBJ2-5; D gene unclear. Per the germline V gene, CDR1 is LGHNA and CDR2 is YSLEER. CDR3 length equals 15 residues. The V end was cut by 4 bases, the J end by 2 bases, with 14 bases between. The CDR3 region has the DNA TGCGCCAGCAGCCCGAGTATCACCCTTCAAGAGACCCAGTACTTC. Translating it yields CASSPSITLQETQYF.

This chain uses TRBV19 with TRBJ1-6; D is perhaps TRBD1 (5 bases). The V gene lost 2 bases and the J gene lost 14 bases, with 13 bases spanning the gap. From germline, CDR1 is LNHDA and CDR2 SQIVND (reference sequence). The CDR3 is made up of 13 amino acids. CDR3 in amino acids: CASSIQGPGTLHF. The CDR3 nucleotides are TGTGCCAGTAGTATACAGGGCCCTGGGACCCTCCACTTT.

The chain combines TRBV18 with TRBJ1-2; no firm D call. Deletions cut 3 bases from V and 0 bases from J, with 11 bases between. Looked up from germline, CDR1 is KGHSH and CDR2 is LQKENI. The CDR3 runs to 15 residues. The DNA for the CDR3 is TGTGCCAGCTCACCGAACCGACAAGCTAACTATGGCTACACCTTC. This gives the protein CASSPNRQANYGYTF.

The chain has TRBV5-1 and TRBJ2-5; the match to TRBD1 covers 9 bases. The V gene's germline CDR1 is SGHRS and CDR2 YFSETQ. The CDR3 is 15 residues long. The junction had 7 bases not matched to a gene; V was cut back by 4 bases and J by 3 bases. The CDR3 DNA follows: TGCGCCAGCAGCCGGGGACAGGGTGTTAAAGAGACCCAGTACTTC. It translates to CASSRGQGVKETQYF.

The DNA of the CDR3 is TGTGCCAGCAGCTTAGAGAGACAGAAGCCCCAGCATTTT. Residues: CASSLERQKPQHF. The gene calls are TRBV7-8 and TRBJ1-5; D might be TRBD1 (5 bases). The CDR3 contains 13 residues. Germline V lookup: CDR1 SGHVS, CDR2 FQNEAQ. Trimming left V 1 base short and J 8 bases short, with 9 bases between.

V is TRBV11-2 and J is TRBJ2-7; 9 bases fit TRBD1. Germline V gene lookup returns CDR1 SGHAT and CDR2 FQNNGV. J lost 7 bases, V lost 5 bases, and 9 bases had no gene match. CDR3 length: 14 amino acids. CDR3 nucleotides: TGTGCCAGCAGCCGCCGGGGACAGGGTAATGAGCAGTACTTC. Residues: CASSRRGQGNEQYF.

The rearrangement joins TRBV30 to TRBJ1-2; D gene uncertain. From germline, CDR1 is GTSNPN and CDR2 SVGIG (reference sequence). This CDR3 region has 13 residues. V lost 3 bases and J 5 bases, leaving 13 bases between the germline ends. CDR3 sequence reads: CAWRIGQMYGYTF. As DNA, the CDR3 is TGTGCCTGGAGGATAGGGCAGATGTATGGCTACACCTTC.

The chain employs TRBV2 and TRBJ2-3, with D possibly TRBD1 on 5 matching bases. CDR1 is SNHLY and CDR2 is FYNNEI in the germline V gene. Trimming took off 7 bases at V and 1 base at J, with 12 bases between the two ends. The CDR3 loop spans 14 amino acids. Here the CDR3 reads CASNGQGRTDTQYF. The DNA for the CDR3 is TGTGCCAGCAATGGGCAGGGCCGCACAGATACGCAGTATTTT.

The chain combines TRBV19 with TRBJ2-7; possibly TRBD1 for D (6 bases). This CDR3 has 17 residues. Germline loops: CDR1 LNHDA, CDR2 SQIVND (reference sequence). V lost 5 bases and J 3 bases, leaving 23 bases between the germline ends. CDR3 region: CASSSRGPGTRIYEQYF. In DNA, the CDR3 is TGTGCCAGTAGTTCCAGGGGTCCCGGGACAAGAATCTACGAGCAGTACTTC.

The chain combines TRBV11-2 with TRBJ1-5; TRBD1 matches 9 bases. From germline, CDR1 is SGHAT and CDR2 FQNNGV. This CDR3 is 15 amino acids long. Trimming cost V 5 bases and J 4 bases; bases outside gene matches: 6. The CDR3: CASSRTGDINQPQHF. For the CDR3, the DNA is TGTGCCAGCAGCAGGACAGGGGATATTAATCAGCCCCAGCATTTT.

The J gene is TRBJ1-1, the V gene TRBV7-9; TRBD1 agrees at 12 bases. Per germline, CDR1 SEHNR and CDR2 FQNEAQ (reference sequence). The CDR3 runs 17 residues. V gave up 5 bases and J gave up 1 base; unmatched junction bases: 8. CDR3 region: CASSEGTGGDGNTEAFF. CDR3 coding DNA: TGTGCCAGCAGCGAAGGGACAGGGGGCGATGGGAACACTGAAGCTTTCTTT.

This clone was observed a handful of times. This chain links TRBV7-2 with TRBJ2-7, with 8 bases aligning to TRBD1. Germline V CDR1 and CDR2: SGHTA, FQGNSA. CDR3 length: 13 residues. Unmatched junction bases numbered 3, after V lost 5 bases and J lost 3 bases. The CDR3 DNA reads as TGTGCCAGCAGCACTACAGGGGGCTACGAGCAGTACTTC. This sequence encodes CASSTTGGYEQYF.

This sequence joins TRBV4-3 and TRBJ2-3; unclear D gene. The V and J ends lost 3 bases and 6 bases respectively, with 10 bases between them. The CDR3 has 13 residues. Germline assignment: CDR1 LGHNA and CDR2 YSLEER. The CDR3 reads CASSHRSGDTQYF. The DNA for the CDR3 is TGCGCCAGCAGCCACCGGAGTGGGGATACGCAGTATTTT.

In its sample, this clone was seen once. The chain has TRBV19 and TRBJ1-2; TRBD1 is a possible D gene (5 bases). The CDR3 is 11 amino acids. Germline loops: CDR1 LNHDA, CDR2 SQIVND (reference sequence). The V end was cut by 7 bases, the J end by 7 bases, with 10 bases between. CDR3 in amino acids: CASMTVSGYTF. CDR3 coding DNA: TGTGCCAGTATGACAGTTTCTGGCTACACCTTC.

The chain is built from TRBV5-1 and TRBJ2-2, with a possible D match to TRBD1 (6 bases). V lost 4 bases, J lost 3 bases, and 10 bases lay in between. The CDR3 has 14 amino acids. Germline V CDR1 and CDR2: SGHRS, YFSETQ. DNA for the CDR3: TGCGCCAGCAGCGATCAGGGGTACACCGGGGAGCTGTTTTTT. Translating it yields CASSDQGYTGELFF.